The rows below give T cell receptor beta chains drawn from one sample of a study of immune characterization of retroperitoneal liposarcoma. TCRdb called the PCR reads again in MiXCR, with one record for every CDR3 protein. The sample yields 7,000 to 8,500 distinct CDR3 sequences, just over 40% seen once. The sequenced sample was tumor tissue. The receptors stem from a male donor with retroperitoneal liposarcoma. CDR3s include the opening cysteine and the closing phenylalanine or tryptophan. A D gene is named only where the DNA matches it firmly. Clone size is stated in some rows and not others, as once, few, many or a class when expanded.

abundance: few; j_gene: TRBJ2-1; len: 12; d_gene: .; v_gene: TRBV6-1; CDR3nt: TGTGCCAGCAGCCTTACAGGGTACGAGCAGTTCTTC; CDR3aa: CASSLTGYEQFF
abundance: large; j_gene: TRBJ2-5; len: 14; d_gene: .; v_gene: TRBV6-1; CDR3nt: TGTGCCAGCAGTGAAGGTTTGAGCCTCGGAACCCAGTACTTC; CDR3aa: CASSEGLSLGTQYF
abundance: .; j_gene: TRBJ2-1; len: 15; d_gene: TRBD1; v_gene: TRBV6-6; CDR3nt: TGTGCCAGCAGTTACACAACGACAGGGTACAATGAGCAGTTCTTC; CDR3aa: CASSYTTTGYNEQFF
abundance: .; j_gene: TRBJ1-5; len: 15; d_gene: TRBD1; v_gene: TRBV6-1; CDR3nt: TGTGCCAGCAGTGGCACAGGGGAGGGAAGTCAGCCCCAGCATTTT; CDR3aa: CASSGTGEGSQPQHF
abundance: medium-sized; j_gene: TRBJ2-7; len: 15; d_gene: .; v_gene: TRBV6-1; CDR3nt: TGTGCCAGCAGTGAAGCGCCAGGTCCCCCCAAAGAGCAGTACTTC; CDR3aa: CASSEAPGPPKEQYF
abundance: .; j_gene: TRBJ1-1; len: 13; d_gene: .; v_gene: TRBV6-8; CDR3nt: TGTGCCAGCAGTTACTCAACTTACACTGAAGCTTTCTTT; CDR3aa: CASSYSTYTEAFF
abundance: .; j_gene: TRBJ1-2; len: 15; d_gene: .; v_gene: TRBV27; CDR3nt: TGTGCCAGCAGTTCTTCTCCCTGGCACGGCTATGGCTACACCTTC; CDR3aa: CASSSSPWHGYGYTF
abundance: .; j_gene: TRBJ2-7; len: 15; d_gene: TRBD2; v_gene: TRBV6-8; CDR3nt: TGTGCCAGCAGTGGGGAAGCGGGAGGGGCCTACGAGCAGTACTTC; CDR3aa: CASSGEAGGAYEQYF
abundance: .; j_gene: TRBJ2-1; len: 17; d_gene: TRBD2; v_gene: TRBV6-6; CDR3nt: TGTGCCAGCAGTTACGGGAGACTAGCGGGAGGGTACAATGAGCAGTTCTTC; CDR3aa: CASSYGRLAGGYNEQFF
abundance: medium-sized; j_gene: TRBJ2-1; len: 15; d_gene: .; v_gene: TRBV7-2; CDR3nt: TGTGCCAGCAGCTTAGAATATACCTCCTACAATGAGCAGTTCTTC; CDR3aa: CASSLEYTSYNEQFF
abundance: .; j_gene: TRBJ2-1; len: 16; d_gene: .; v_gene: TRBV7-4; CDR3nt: TGTGCCAGCAGCTTAGTTAATAGCGCGGGATACTACGAGCAGTTCTTC; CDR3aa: CASSLVNSAGYYEQFF
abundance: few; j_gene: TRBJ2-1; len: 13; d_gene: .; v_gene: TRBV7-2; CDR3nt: TGTGCCAGCAGCTCCGGACCGGGACGCGAGCAGTTCTTC; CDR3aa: CASSSGPGREQFF
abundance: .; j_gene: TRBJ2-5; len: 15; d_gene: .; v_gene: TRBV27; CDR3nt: TGTGCCAGCAGTGGGATTTGGGACGGAAAAGAGACCCAGTACTTC; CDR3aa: CASSGIWDGKETQYF
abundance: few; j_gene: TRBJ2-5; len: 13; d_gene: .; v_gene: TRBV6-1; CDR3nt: TGTGCCAGCAGTGTCCCGATACCCAATGAGCAGTACTTC; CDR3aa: CASSVPIPNEQYF
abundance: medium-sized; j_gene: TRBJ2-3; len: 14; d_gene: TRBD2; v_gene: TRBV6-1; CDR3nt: TGTGCCAGCATCATGGGGGGGGGCACAGATACGCAGTATTTT; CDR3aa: CASIMGGGTDTQYF
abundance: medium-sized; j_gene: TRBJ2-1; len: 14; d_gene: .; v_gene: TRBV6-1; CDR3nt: TGTGCCAGCAGCACAAGTTGGTACCAAGAGACCCAGTTCTTC; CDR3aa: CASSTSWYQETQFF
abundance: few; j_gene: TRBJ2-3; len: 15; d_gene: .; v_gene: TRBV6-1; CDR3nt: TGTGCCAGCACCCAGACAGGCTTTAGCACAGATACGCAGTATTTT; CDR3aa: CASTQTGFSTDTQYF
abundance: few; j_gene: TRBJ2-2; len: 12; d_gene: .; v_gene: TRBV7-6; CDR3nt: TGTGCCAGCAGGCCGAATGCCGGGGAGCTGTTTTTT; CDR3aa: CASRPNAGELFF
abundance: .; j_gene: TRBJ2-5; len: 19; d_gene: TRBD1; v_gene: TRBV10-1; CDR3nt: TGCGCCAGGAAGCCCCCACCGGGACAGGGGGGCTCTCGGAAAGAGACCCAGTACTTC; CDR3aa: CARKPPPGQGGSRKETQYF
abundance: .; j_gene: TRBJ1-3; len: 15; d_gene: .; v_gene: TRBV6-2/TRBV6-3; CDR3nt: TGTGCCAGCAGTTACTCCTGGCTTTCTGGAAACACCATATATTTT; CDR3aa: CASSYSWLSGNTIYF
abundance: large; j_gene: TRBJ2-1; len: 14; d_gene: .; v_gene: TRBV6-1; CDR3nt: TGTGCCAGCAGTCCTGGGATCGGCTACAATGAGCAGTTCTTC; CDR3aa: CASSPGIGYNEQFF
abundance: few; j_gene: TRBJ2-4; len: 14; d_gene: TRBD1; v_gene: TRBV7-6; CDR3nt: TGTGCCAGCAGCTTAGCAGAGGGGGCGTACATTCAGTACTTC; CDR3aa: CASSLAEGAYIQYF
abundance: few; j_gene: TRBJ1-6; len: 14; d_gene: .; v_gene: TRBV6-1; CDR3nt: TGTGCCAGCATGATGGGGCGATATAATTCACCCCTCCACTTT; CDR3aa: CASMMGRYNSPLHF
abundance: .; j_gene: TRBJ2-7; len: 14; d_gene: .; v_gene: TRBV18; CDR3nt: TGTGCCAGCTCACCCTCGCAGGGGCCCTACGAGCAGTACTTC; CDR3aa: CASSPSQGPYEQYF